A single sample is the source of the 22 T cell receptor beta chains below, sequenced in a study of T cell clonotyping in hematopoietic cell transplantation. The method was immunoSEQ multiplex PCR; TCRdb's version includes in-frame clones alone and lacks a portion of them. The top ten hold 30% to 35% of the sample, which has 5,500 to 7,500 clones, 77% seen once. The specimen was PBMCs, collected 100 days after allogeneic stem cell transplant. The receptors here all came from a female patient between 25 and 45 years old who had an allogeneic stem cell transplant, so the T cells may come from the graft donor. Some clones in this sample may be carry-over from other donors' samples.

The chain's CDR3 is CASSPHGQGGMQPQHF. The CDR3 nucleotides are TGCGCCAGCAGCCCCCACGGACAGGGCGGTATGCAGCCCCAGCATTTT. This chain connects TRBV23-1 to TRBJ1-5, with 8 bases that match TRBD1. TRBV23-1 is assigned to the ORF class and has an uncertain function. The CDR3 is made up of 16 amino acids. The V gene end was trimmed by 6 bases and the J gene end by 7 bases; junction bases not matched to a gene: 14.

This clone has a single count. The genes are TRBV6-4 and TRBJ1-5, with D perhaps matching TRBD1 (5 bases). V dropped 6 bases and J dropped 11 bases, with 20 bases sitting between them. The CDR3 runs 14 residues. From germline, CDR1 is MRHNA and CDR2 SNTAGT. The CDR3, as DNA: TGTGCCAGCAGATGGGGGGGGATCACGCGAGCCCAGCATTTT. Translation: CASRWGGITRAQHF.

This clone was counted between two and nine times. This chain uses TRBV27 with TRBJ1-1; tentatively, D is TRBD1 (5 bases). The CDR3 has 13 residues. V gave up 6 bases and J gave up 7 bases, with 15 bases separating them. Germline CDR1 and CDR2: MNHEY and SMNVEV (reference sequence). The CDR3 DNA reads TGTGCCAGCAGAACCGGGGGTCTCAGTGAAGCTTTCTTT. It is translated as CASRTGGLSEAFF.

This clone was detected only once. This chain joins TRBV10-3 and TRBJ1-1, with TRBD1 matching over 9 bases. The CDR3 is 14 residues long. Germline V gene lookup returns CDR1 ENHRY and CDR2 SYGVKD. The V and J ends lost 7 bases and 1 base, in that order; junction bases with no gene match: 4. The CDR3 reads CAITTGQGNTEAFF. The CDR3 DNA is TGTGCCATCACCACGGGACAGGGGAACACTGAAGCTTTCTTT.

Written as DNA, the CDR3 is TGTGCCAGCAGCTTAGGAGGGGTCGGTTTCCCTCGGGAGCAGTACTTC. It encodes CASSLGGVGFPREQYF. The rearrangement joins TRBV7-2 to TRBJ2-7; D is perhaps TRBD1 or TRBD2 (5 bases each). The CDR3 consists of 16 residues. Trimming shortened V by 1 base and J by 7 bases, and 20 bases separated the two germline ends. Germline V gene data show CDR1 as SGHTA and CDR2 as FQGNSA.

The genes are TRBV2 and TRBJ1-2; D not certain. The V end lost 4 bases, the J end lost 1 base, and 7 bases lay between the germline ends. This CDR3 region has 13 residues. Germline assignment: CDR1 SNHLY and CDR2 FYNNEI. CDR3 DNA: TGTGCCAGCAGTGTGGGAGTTAACTATGGCTACACCTTC. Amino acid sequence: CASSVGVNYGYTF.

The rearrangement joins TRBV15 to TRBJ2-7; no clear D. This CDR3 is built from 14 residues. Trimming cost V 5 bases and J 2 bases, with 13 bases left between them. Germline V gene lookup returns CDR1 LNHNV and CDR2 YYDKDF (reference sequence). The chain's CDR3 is CATSPWPNTYEQYF. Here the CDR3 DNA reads TGTGCCACCAGCCCGTGGCCTAACACCTACGAGCAGTACTTC.

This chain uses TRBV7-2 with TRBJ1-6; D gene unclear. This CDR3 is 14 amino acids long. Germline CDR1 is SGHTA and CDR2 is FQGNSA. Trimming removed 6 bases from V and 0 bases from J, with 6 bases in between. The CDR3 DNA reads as TGTGCCAGCAGGCAGAGCTCCTATAATTCACCCCTCCACTTT. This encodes CASRQSSYNSPLHF.

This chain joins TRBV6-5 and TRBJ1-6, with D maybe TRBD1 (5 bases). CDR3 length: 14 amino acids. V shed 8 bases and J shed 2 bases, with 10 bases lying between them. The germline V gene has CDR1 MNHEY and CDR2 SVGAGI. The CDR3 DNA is TGTGCCAGCGGAGCAGGGCCCTATAATTCACCCCTCCACTTT. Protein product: CASGAGPYNSPLHF.

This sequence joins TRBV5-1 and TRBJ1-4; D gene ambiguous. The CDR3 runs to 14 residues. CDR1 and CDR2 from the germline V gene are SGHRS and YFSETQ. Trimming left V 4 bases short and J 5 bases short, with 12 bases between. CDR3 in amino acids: CASSAFRPNEKLFF. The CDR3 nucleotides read TGCGCCAGCAGCGCCTTTAGGCCCAATGAAAAACTGTTTTTT.

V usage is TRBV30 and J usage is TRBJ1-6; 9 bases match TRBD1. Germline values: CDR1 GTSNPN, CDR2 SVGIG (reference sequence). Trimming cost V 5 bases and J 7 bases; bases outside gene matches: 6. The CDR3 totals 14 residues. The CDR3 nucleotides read TGTGCCTGGGGGGGACAGGGAAGGAATTCACCCCTCCACTTT. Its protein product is CAWGGQGRNSPLHF.

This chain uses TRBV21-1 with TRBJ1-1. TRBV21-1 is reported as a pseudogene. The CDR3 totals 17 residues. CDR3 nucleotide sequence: TGTGCCAGCAGCAAAGTTCGGAGGCGTGAGGGGAACACTGAAGCTTTCTTT. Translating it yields CASSKVRRREGNTEAFF.

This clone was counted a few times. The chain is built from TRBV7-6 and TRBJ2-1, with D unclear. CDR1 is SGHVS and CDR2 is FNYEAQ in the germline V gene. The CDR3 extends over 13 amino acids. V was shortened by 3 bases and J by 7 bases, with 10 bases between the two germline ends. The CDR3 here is CASSLSPANEQFF. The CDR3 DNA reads TGTGCCAGCAGCTTGAGCCCGGCGAATGAGCAGTTCTTC.

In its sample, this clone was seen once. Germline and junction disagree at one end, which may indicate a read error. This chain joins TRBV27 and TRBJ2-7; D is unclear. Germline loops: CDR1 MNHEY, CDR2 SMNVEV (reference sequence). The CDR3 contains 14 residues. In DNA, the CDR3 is TGTGCCAGCAGTTTATCGTCCAGATCCTACGGGCAGTACTTC. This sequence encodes CASSLSSRSYGQYF.

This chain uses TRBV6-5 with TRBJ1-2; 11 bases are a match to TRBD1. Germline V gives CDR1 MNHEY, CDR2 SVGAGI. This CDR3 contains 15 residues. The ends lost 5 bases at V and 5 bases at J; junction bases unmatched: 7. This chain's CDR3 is CASSRTGTGGYGYTF. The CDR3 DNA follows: TGTGCCAGCAGTAGAACAGGGACAGGGGGATATGGCTACACCTTC.

The CDR3, as DNA: TGTGCCAGCAGCTATCAGAGTCAGCCCCAGCATTTT. Its protein product is CASSYQSQPQHF. The J gene is TRBJ1-5, the V gene TRBV7-9; D remains unclear. The V and J ends lost 4 bases and 6 bases respectively, with 7 bases between them. This CDR3 contains 12 residues. Germline V gene data show CDR1 as SEHNR and CDR2 as FQNEAQ (reference sequence).

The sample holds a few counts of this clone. CDR3 bases: TGTGCCTGGAGTGTACAGGGGACTAAAAAACTGTTTTTT. This encodes CAWSVQGTKKLFF. This chain connects TRBV30 to TRBJ1-4; 7 positions agree with TRBD1. The V gene's germline CDR1 is GTSNPN and CDR2 SVGIG (reference sequence). V shed 0 bases and J 9 bases; nucleotides not matched to a gene: 4. CDR3 length: 13 residues.

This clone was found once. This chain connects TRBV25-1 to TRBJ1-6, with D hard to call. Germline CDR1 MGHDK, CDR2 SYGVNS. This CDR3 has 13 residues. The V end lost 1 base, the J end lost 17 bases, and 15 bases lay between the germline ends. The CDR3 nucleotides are TGTGCCAGCAGTGAATCGGGCAGCAAAATCTTCCACTTT. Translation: CASSESGSKIFHF.

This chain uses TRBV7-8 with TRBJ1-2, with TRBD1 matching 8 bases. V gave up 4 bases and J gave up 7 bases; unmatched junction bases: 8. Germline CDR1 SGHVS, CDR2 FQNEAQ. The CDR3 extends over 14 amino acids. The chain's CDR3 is CASSSYRGSGGYTF. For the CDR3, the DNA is TGTGCCAGCAGCTCATACAGGGGGAGTGGTGGCTACACCTTC.

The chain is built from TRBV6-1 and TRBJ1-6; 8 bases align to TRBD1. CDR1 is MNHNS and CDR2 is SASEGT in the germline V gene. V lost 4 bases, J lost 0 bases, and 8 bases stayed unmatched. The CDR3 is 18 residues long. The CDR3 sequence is CASSGGQGQSSYNSPLHF. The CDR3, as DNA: TGTGCCAGCAGTGGTGGACAGGGACAGAGCTCCTATAATTCACCCCTCCACTTT.

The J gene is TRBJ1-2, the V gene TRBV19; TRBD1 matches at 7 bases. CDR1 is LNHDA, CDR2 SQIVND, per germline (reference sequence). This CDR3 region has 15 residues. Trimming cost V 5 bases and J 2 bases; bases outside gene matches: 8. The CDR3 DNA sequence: TGTGCCAGTAGTCTCCTCGGGACAGAGAACTATGGCTACACCTTC. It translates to CASSLLGTENYGYTF. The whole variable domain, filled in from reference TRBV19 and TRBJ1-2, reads DGGITQSPKYLFRKEGQNVTLSCEQNLNHDAMYWYRQDPGQGLRLIYYSQIVNDFQKGDIAEGYSVSREKKESFPLTVTSAQKNPTAFYLCASSLLGTENYGYTFGSGTRLTVV.

The CDR3 DNA follows: TGCGCCAGCAGCCAAGGAACGGCAACTAATGAAAAACTGTTTTTT. Translated, it gives CASSQGTATNEKLFF. The rearrangement links TRBV4-1 to TRBJ1-4; D is unresolved. The CDR3 consists of 15 residues. Germline CDR1 and CDR2: MGHRA and YSYEKL. The germline V and J ends were trimmed by 1 base and 0 bases, with 6 bases remaining between them.